Given below is one T cell receptor beta chain in context. Its antigen is not known. The method was immunoSEQ multiplex PCR; TCRdb's version includes in-frame clones alone and lacks a portion of them. The sample lists roughly 67,000 clones; roughly 80% were seen once. Looked up from germline, CDR1 is SGDLS and CDR2 is YYNGEE. V was pared by 4 bases and J by 6 bases, with 14 bases between. The CDR3 consists of 15 residues. The data are from a study of OX40 agonist ivuxolimab in advanced cancers. As for the study in general: Recorded diagnoses for dose-escalation patients were hepatocellular carcinoma, melanoma, renal cell or head and neck cancer. Partial responses were recorded for three patients, including one with hepatocellular carcinoma and two with cutaneous melanoma. The study, taken as a whole, reports: At doses 0.1 to 3.0 mg/kg, CD4+ and CD8+ clones expanded.

Source: CD4+ or CD8+ T cells sorted from blood, taken in a trial of the OX40 agonist ivuxolimab. The TCR originated in an adult with an advanced solid tumor such as melanoma, head and neck, liver or kidney cancer. This sequence joins TRBV9 and TRBJ1-6; the D gene is possibly TRBD1 (6 bases). The DNA for the CDR3 is TGTGCCAGCAGCCCGTGGTCGGGGGCTAATTCACCCCTCCACTTT. The encoded protein is CASSPWSGANSPLHF. The variable domain in full, completed from reference TRBV9 and TRBJ1-6, reads DSGVTQTPKHLITATGQRVTLRCSPRSGDLSVYWYQQSLDQGLQFLIQYYNGEERAKGNILERFSAQQFPDLHSELNLSSLELGDSALYFCASSPWSGANSPLHFGNGTRLTVT.